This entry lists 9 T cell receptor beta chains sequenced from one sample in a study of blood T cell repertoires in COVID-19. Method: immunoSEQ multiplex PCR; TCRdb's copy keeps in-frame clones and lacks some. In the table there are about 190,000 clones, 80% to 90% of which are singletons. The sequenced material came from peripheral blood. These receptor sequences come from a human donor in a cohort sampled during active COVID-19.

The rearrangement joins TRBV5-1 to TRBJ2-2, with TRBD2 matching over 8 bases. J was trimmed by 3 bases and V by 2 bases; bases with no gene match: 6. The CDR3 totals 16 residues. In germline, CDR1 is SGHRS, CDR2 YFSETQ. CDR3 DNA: TGCGCCAGCAGCTTTAACAGCGGGGGCCACACCGGGGAGCTGTTTTTT. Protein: CASSFNSGGHTGELFF.

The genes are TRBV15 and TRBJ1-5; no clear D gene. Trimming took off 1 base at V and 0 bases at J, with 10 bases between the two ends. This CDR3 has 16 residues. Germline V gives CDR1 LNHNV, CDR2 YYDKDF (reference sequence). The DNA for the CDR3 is TGTGCCACCAGCAGAGTTACAGCTAATAGCAATCAGCCCCAGCATTTT. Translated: CATSRVTANSNQPQHF.

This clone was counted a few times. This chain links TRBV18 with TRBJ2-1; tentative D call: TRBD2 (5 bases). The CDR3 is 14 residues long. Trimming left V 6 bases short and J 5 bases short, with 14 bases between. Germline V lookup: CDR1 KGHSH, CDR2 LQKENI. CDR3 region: CASSDRLGDNEQFF. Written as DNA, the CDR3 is TGTGCCAGCTCGGACCGACTGGGAGACAATGAGCAGTTCTTC.

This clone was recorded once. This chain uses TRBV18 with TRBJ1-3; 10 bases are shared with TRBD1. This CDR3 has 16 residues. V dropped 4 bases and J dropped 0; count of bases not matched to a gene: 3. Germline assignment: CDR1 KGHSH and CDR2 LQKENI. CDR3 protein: CASSLGTGDSGNTIYF. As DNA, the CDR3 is TGTGCCAGCTCACTCGGGACAGGGGACTCTGGAAACACCATATATTTT.

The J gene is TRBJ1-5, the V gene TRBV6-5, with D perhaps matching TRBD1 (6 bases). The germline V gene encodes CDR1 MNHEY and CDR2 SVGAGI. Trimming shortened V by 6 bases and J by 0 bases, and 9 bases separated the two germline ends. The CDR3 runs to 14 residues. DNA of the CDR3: TGTGCCAGCAGGGACAGTTATAGCAATCAGCCCCAGCATTTT. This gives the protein CASRDSYSNQPQHF.

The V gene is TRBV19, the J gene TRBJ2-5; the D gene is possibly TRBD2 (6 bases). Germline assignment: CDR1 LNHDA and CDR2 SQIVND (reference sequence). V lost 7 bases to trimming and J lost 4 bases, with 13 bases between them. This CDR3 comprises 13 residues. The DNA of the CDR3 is TGTGCCAGTAAGGAGGGCGGAGGAGAGACCCAGTACTTC. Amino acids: CASKEGGGETQYF.

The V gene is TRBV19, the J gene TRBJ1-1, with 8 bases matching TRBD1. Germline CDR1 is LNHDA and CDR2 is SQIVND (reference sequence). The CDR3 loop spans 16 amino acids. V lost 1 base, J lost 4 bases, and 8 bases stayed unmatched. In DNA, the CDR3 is TGTGCCAGTAGTATAGGCAGGGGGCAGGGGACCACTGAAGCTTTCTTT. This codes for CASSIGRGQGTTEAFF.

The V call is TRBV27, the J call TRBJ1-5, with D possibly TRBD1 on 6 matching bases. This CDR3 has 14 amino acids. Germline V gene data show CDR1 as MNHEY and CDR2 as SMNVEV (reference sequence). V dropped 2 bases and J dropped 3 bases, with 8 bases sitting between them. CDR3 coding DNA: TGTGCCAGCAGTTTAACAGGGCCCAATCAGCCCCAGCATTTT. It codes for CASSLTGPNQPQHF.

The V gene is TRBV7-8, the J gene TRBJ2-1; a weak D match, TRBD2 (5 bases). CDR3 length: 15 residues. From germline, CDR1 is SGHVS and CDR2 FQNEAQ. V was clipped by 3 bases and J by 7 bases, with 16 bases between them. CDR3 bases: TGTGCCAGCAGCTTTCTTCTCGGGAATGTGAATGAGCAGTTCTTC. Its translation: CASSFLLGNVNEQFF.